Described below is a single TCR beta chain sequence and its context. As yet, its antigen is unknown. With 60 Vbeta and 13 Jbeta primers, the PCR was carried out. Sequenced by immunoSEQ multiplex PCR; TCRdb stores in-frame clones only, minus some. The data show 100,000 to 150,000 clones, and the top ten clones hold roughly 1.7%. The source of the sample is a study of cytomegalovirus exposure and HLA in healthy donors. Background on the study: Ancestry clustering placed 70% to 90% of over 300 genotyped donors in the Caucasian-associated cluster. Study observations and caveats: Presence/absence analyses assumed roughly uniform sequencing depth across donors.

V was pared by 10 bases and J by 7 bases, with 20 bases between. In germline, CDR1 is MNHNS, CDR2 SASEGT. The CDR3 consists of 13 residues. The genes are TRBV6-1 and TRBJ2-7, with D perhaps matching TRBD2 (5 bases). The origin of this receptor is a man aged 18 to 30 in good health and CMV-seronegative. Sequences were obtained from PBMCs. The CDR3 sequence: CATIQRSMGEQYF. CDR3 nucleotide sequence: TGTGCCACCATACAGCGGTCGATGGGGGAGCAGTACTTC.